This paragraph reports one T cell receptor (beta chain). Its antigen is not yet known. This is likely an artifact of a read error, given a far larger clone one base away. Within the sample, other DNA sequences also encode this same CDR3. Using the deep immunoSEQ assay, TCR CDR3 regions were amplified from genomic DNA by multiplex PCR. Extracted genomic DNA from each cell subset was spread evenly across all wells of several immunoSEQ 96-well plates, with each plate serving as a replicate. For unsorted PBMC, 250 to 350 ng genomic DNA, equal to roughly 32,000 T cell genomes, was loaded into each replicate PCR. Unsorted PBMC genomic DNA was sequenced across ten immunoSEQ deep assay plates. Purified libraries were quantified with a Qubit 3.0 fluorometer, sized on a Bioanalyzer 2100, and re-quantified with the KAPA Library Quantification kit. Every immunoSEQ 96-well plate was sequenced on a separate single-read 150-cycle Illumina NextSeq 550 flow cell. Under the source paper's analysis protocol: Because the immunoSEQ output included only junctional sequences and no quality scores, the filtering could not be the same as the filtering used for full-length reads. To assign V/J genes and CDR3, sequences were annotated using PyIR, a Python wrapper for IgBLAST v1.9, with IMGT germline references. Reads were removed for weak V/J assignments (E-value above 1e-6), missing CDR3, stop codons, out-of-frame junctions, or ambiguous translated residues. V3J clonotypes were defined as sequences sharing the same inferred V gene, J gene, and CDR3 amino acid sequence. The percentage overlap between two repertoires was calculated by dividing the number of shared unique clonotypes by the size of the smaller repertoire. RTK rarefaction, the Chao1 estimator, and Recon v2.1 estimates of unobserved clonotypes were used to assess repertoire richness. Entries here come from immuneACCESS through TCRdb and include only in-frame sequences with V and J called. Some clones fail to appear in such tables; in the studies checked, an unresolved V gene covers under half of the shortfall, and the cause of the remainder is unknown. V and J calls and clone size follow that table, whereas D and trimming were derived from the DNA. In this sample the table shows about 500,000 clones, roughly three quarters of which occur a single time. The top ten clones comprise about 12% of the sample.

CDR1 and CDR2 are read off the germline V gene as SNHLY and FYNNEI. The CDR3 goes from the cysteine to the phenylalanine over 12 residues. CDR3 DNA is the only sequence kept; it has 36 bases, read in frame from the first base. The donors were healthy, HIV-negative adults who had no recently reported acute infections or vaccinations. Every donor was a Caucasian adult living in Nashville, Tennessee, USA. For unsorted samples, tens of millions of PBMCs were counted, and genomic DNA was extracted using the QIAamp DNA Blood Mini kit. After blood collection by leukapheresis, PBMCs were isolated using Ficoll-Histopaque density gradient centrifugation and then cryopreserved in the vapor phase of liquid nitrogen. These data are taken from a study of shared clonotypes between healthy human individuals (dated by TCRdb to the early 2020s). Regarding the complete study: The cohort comprised a couple of women and a few men aged 18 to 49 years. To estimate repertoire size and how much clonotypes are shared between individuals, the study performed deep sequencing of blood TCR repertoires from five healthy adults. To increase sequencing depth and limit assay-specific biases, different laboratories used diverse techniques to prepare libraries and sequence TCR repertoires. Between about 0.94 and 10 billion PBMCs per donor were obtained by leukapheresis. Results and caveats for the whole study, not just this receptor: Sampling was restricted to blood, and TCR repertoires in tissues likely differ from the TCR repertoires found in blood. Pairwise subsampling led to the expectation that sequencing depth would affect the degree of clonotype sharing among donors. The genetic and exposure-history diversity represented was limited by the small number of donors.

The clonotype was recovered from a woman aged 40 to 50 in good health. Some clones in this sample may be carry-over from other donors' samples. The chain uses TRBV2 and TRBJ1-1; the D gene assignment is ambiguous. Sequences were obtained from PBMCs. CDR3 reads: CASSERSTEAFF. The DNA sequence follows: TGTGCCAGCAGTGAGCGAAGCACTGAAGCCTTCTTT. The CDR3 plus the reference TRBV2 and TRBJ1-1 genes for the other parts give the full variable domain: EPEVTQTPSHQVTQMGQEVILRCVPISNHLYFYWYRQILGQKVEFLVSFYNNEISEKSEIFDDQFSVERPDGSNFTLKIRSTKLEDSAMYFCASSERSTEAFFGQGTRLTVV.